This T cell receptor beta chain was sequenced during a study of response to subunit inactivated influenza vaccine. Notes on the study in general: Each seasonal influenza vaccination recruits few new T cells, the authors suggested.

TCRdb re-called the RT-PCR reads through MiXCR, storing one row per CDR3 protein. The data show roughly 630,000 distinct CDR3 sequences, with 14% seen just once and 7.5% to 9% held by the top ten. This clonotype came up a few times. Its cognate antigen is unknown. Trimming removed 1 base at V and 7 bases at J, with 20 bases between. The CDR3 has 17 residues. CDR1 is LGHNA and CDR2 is YSLEER in the germline V gene. The chain has TRBV4-3 and TRBJ2-1; no firm D call. Sample: PBMCs from blood, taken 14 to 15 days before vaccination. This clonotype originated in a middle-aged man who received an inactivated influenza vaccine. CDR3 nucleotide sequence: TGCGCCAGCAGCCAAGGGGCCGTCAGCTCGAGACGAAATGAGCAGTTCTTC. Encoded protein: CASSQGAVSSRRNEQFF.